This is a list of T cell receptor beta chains from one sample in a study of blood T cell repertoires in COVID-19. Generated by immunoSEQ multiplex PCR, the TCRdb table keeps only in-frame clones and is missing some. The sample carries about 50,000 clones, over 85% recorded once. The sequenced sample consisted of peripheral blood. The receptors were sampled from a woman over 75 with acute or convalescent COVID-19. Each CDR3 is given with its conserved first and last residue. A D gene is named only where the DNA matches it firmly. Rows give clone size only sometimes, using once, few, many, or a class for an expanded clone.

>NA|TRBJ2-5|TRBV3-1/TRBV3-2|NA
CASSQTGEETQYF
TGTGCCAGCAGCCAAACGGGGGAGGAGACCCAGTACTTC
>TRBD1|TRBJ2-2|TRBV5-1|NA
CASSSGQGVGELFF
TGCGCCAGCAGCTCCGGACAGGGTGTCGGGGAGCTGTTTTTT
>TRBD2|TRBJ2-6|TRBV2|NA
CASSRDRGGAANVLTF
TGTGCCAGCTCCCGGGACCGGGGGGGGGCGGCCAACGTCCTGACTTTC
>NA|TRBJ2-7|TRBV24-1|NA
CATSAATGSYEQYF
TGTGCCACCAGTGCCGCGACTGGATCCTACGAGCAGTACTTC
>TRBD1|TRBJ1-1|TRBV18|NA
CASSLFSGTVNTEAFF
TGTGCCAGCTCACTTTTCTCTGGGACAGTGAACACTGAAGCTTTCTTT
>TRBD1|TRBJ2-1|TRBV5-4|NA
CASSPRDRSPYNEQFF
TGTGCCAGCAGCCCTAGGGACAGGAGCCCTTACAATGAGCAGTTCTTC
>NA|TRBJ2-3|TRBV24-1|NA
CATSRTSSTDTQYF
TGTGCCACCAGCAGGACTTCTAGCACAGATACGCAGTATTTT
>NA|TRBJ2-5|TRBV3-1/TRBV3-2|NA
CASSQDLGATQYF
TGTGCCAGCAGCCAAGATCTAGGGGCGACCCAGTACTTC
>NA|TRBJ1-1|TRBV29-1|NA
CSVSRDLNTEAFF
TGCAGCGTCAGCAGGGATTTGAACACTGAAGCTTTCTTT
>NA|TRBJ2-3|TRBV2|NA
CASRAVDTQYF
TGTGCCAGCAGGGCTGTAGATACGCAGTATTTT
>NA|TRBJ2-5|TRBV11-2|NA
CASSPGDQETQYF
TGTGCCAGCAGTCCAGGGGACCAAGAGACCCAGTACTTC
>TRBD2|TRBJ2-2|TRBV2|NA
CASKNGLAGAGELFF
TGTGCCAGTAAGAATGGACTAGCGGGGGCCGGGGAGCTGTTTTTT
>TRBD1|TRBJ1-1|TRBV29-1|NA
CSVEDRRQGAWRAFF
TGCAGCGTTGAAGATCGGAGACAGGGGGCGTGGAGGGCTTTCTTT
>NA|TRBJ2-3|TRBV6-5|NA
CASNFQGTDTQYF
TGTGCCAGCAACTTTCAGGGGACAGATACGCAGTATTTT
>TRBD1|TRBJ1-1|TRBV19|NA
CASSLRPGQLNTEAFF
TGTGCCAGTAGCCTCAGACCGGGACAGTTAAACACTGAAGCTTTCTTT
>TRBD1|TRBJ1-6|TRBV27|NA
CASSFQGAYNSPLHF
TGTGCCAGCAGTTTCCAGGGGGCCTATAATTCACCCCTCCACTTT
>NA|TRBJ2-2|TRBV5-1|NA
CASSNPGDTGELFF
TGCGCCAGCAGCAACCCGGGAGACACCGGGGAGCTGTTTTTT
>NA|TRBJ2-7|TRBV4-1|once
CASSQGPQGGEQYF
TGCGCCAGCAGCCAAGGACCCCAAGGGGGCGAGCAGTACTTC
>TRBD2|TRBJ2-5|TRBV4-2|NA
CASSQDYGGGGQETQYF
TGTGCCAGCAGCCAAGACTACGGGGGGGGTGGCCAAGAGACCCAGTACTTC
>TRBD1|TRBJ1-1|TRBV30|NA
CAWGQGGGNTEAFF
TGTGCCTGGGGACAGGGAGGTGGAAACACTGAAGCTTTCTTT
>NA|TRBJ1-3|TRBV2|NA
CASSEQAFSGNTIYF
TGTGCCAGCAGTGAACAGGCTTTCTCTGGAAACACCATATATTTT
>TRBD2|TRBJ2-3|TRBV11-3|NA
CASSRGSPGEGDTQYF
TGTGCCAGCAGTCGCGGGTCCCCGGGGGAGGGAGATACGCAGTATTTT
>TRBD1|TRBJ1-4|TRBV5-1|NA
CASSLGGQGEKLFF
TGCGCCAGCAGCTTGGGTGGACAGGGAGAAAAACTGTTTTTT
>NA|TRBJ2-7|TRBV6-5|once
CASTNRAEQYF
TGTGCCAGCACCAACAGGGCCGAGCAGTACTTC
>NA|TRBJ1-1|TRBV11-2|few
CASSTSWAGKAFF
TGTGCCAGCAGCACCTCTTGGGCAGGAAAAGCTTTCTTT
>TRBD1|TRBJ2-5|TRBV7-2|NA
CASSFRGPQETQYF
TGTGCCAGCAGCTTCAGGGGGCCCCAAGAGACCCAGTACTTC
>TRBD2|TRBJ2-1|TRBV30|NA
CAWRVLAGGLNEQFF
TGTGCCTGGAGGGTACTAGCGGGGGGGCTCAATGAGCAGTTCTTC
>NA|TRBJ2-3|TRBV5-1|NA
CASSFRGTQRTDTQYF
TGCGCCAGCAGCTTTCGGGGGACGCAACGCACAGATACGCAGTATTTT
>NA|TRBJ2-2|TRBV27|NA
CASNQAETNTGELFF
TGTGCCAGCAACCAAGCGGAGACCAACACCGGGGAGCTGTTTTTT
>TRBD1|TRBJ1-1|TRBV7-8|NA
CASSLRGQMGTEAFF
TGTGCCAGCAGCTTAAGGGGACAGATGGGCACTGAAGCTTTCTTT
>TRBD1|TRBJ2-5|TRBV19|NA
CASSSDREETQYF
TGTGCCAGTAGCTCCGACAGGGAAGAGACCCAGTACTTC
>TRBD2|TRBJ2-1|TRBV5-1|few
CASSYNGGASNEQFF
TGCGCCAGCAGTTATAACGGGGGGGCCTCGAATGAGCAGTTCTTC
>TRBD1|TRBJ2-1|TRBV10-3|NA
CAISDGTGAYNEQFF
TGTGCCATCAGTGATGGGACAGGGGCCTACAATGAGCAGTTCTTC
>NA|TRBJ2-3|TRBV19|NA
CASSRGLRDTQYF
TGTGCCAGTAGCAGAGGGTTAAGAGATACGCAGTATTTT
>NA|TRBJ2-7|TRBV6-6|NA
CASSFPGTRTYEQYF
TGTGCCAGCAGTTTCCCCGGGACACGTACCTACGAGCAGTACTTC
>TRBD1|TRBJ1-6|TRBV2|NA
CASSSRTGGGSPLHF
TGTGCCAGCAGTTCTAGGACAGGGGGGGGCTCACCCCTCCACTTT
>NA|TRBJ2-1|TRBV6-2/TRBV6-3|NA
CASSTSGGPYNEQFF
TGTGCCAGCAGTACCTCCGGGGGGCCCTACAATGAGCAGTTCTTC
>NA|TRBJ1-2|TRBV19|NA
CASSTRVREGYTF
TGTGCCAGTAGTACCAGGGTACGGGAGGGCTACACCTTC
>NA|TRBJ2-3|TRBV5-1|NA
CASSTGDSTSPDTQYF
TGCGCCAGCTCCACGGGGGACTCGACCTCCCCCGATACGCAGTATTTT
>NA|TRBJ2-1|TRBV4-2|NA
CASGGRYNEQFF
TGTGCCAGCGGGGGGAGATACAATGAGCAGTTCTTC
>TRBD2|TRBJ2-1|TRBV13|NA
CASSRRVAGGRTVNEQFF
TGTGCCAGCAGCCGGCGGGTGGCGGGGGGGCGCACGGTGAATGAGCAGTTCTTC
>NA|TRBJ1-3|TRBV19|NA
CASSIPGVPSGNTIYF
TGTGCCAGTAGTATTCCAGGGGTTCCCTCTGGAAACACCATATATTTT
>TRBD1|TRBJ1-2|TRBV5-8|NA
CASSLRDSWGYTF
TGTGCCAGCAGCTTGAGGGACAGTTGGGGCTACACCTTC
>NA|TRBJ1-5|TRBV18|NA
CASSRDTSTGVQPQHF
TGTGCCAGCTCACGCGACACGTCCACGGGGGTTCAGCCCCAGCATTTT
>TRBD1|TRBJ1-1|TRBV19|once
CASSMGWTGAAFF
TGTGCCAGTAGTATGGGCTGGACAGGGGCCGCTTTCTTT
>TRBD1|TRBJ2-5|TRBV5-1|NA
CASSLVTGYQETQYF
TGCGCCAGCAGCTTGGTGACAGGGTACCAAGAGACCCAGTACTTC
>NA|TRBJ1-2|TRBV20-1|NA
CSAGSNYGYTF
TGCAGTGCGGGCAGTAACTATGGCTACACCTTC
>TRBD1|TRBJ2-1|TRBV5-1|NA
CASSGTGGLSYNEQFF
TGCGCCAGCAGCGGGACAGGGGGCCTCTCCTACAATGAGCAGTTCTTC
>NA|TRBJ1-2|TRBV6-1|NA
CASSEVLWGRPYGYTF
TGTGCCAGCAGTGAAGTGCTGTGGGGCCGGCCCTATGGCTACACCTTC
>NA|TRBJ2-7|TRBV7-9|NA
CASSSGMGEQYF
TGTGCCAGCAGCTCAGGGATGGGGGAGCAGTACTTC
>NA|TRBJ2-7|TRBV19|NA
CASSIARQGGYEQYF
TGTGCCAGTAGTATAGCCCGGCAGGGAGGATACGAGCAGTACTTC
>TRBD2|TRBJ2-7|TRBV7-8|NA
CASSLLAGDRYEQYF
TGTGCCAGCAGCTTACTAGCGGGTGATAGATACGAGCAGTACTTC
>NA|TRBJ2-6|TRBV7-6|NA
CASSRQASSGANVLTF
TGTGCCAGCAGTCGACAGGCAAGCTCTGGGGCCAACGTCCTGACTTTC
>TRBD1|TRBJ1-2|TRBV5-1|NA
CASSLNRGPYGYTF
TGCGCCAGCAGCCTGAACAGGGGTCCCTATGGCTACACCTTC
>NA|TRBJ1-2|TRBV7-2|NA
CASSLVYSARSGYTF
TGTGCCAGCAGCTTAGTGTACTCGGCAAGGAGTGGCTACACCTTC
>TRBD1|TRBJ1-3|TRBV19|NA
CASIPRQGQGPGNTIYF
TGTGCCAGTATCCCGCGCCAGGGACAGGGGCCTGGAAACACCATATATTTT
>NA|TRBJ1-1|TRBV6-6|NA
CASKRSMNTEAFF
TGTGCCAGCAAGAGAAGTATGAACACTGAAGCTTTCTTT
>TRBD1|TRBJ1-1|TRBV28|NA
CASFPTGGHTEAFF
TGTGCCAGCTTCCCGACAGGGGGACACACTGAAGCTTTCTTT
>NA|TRBJ1-1|TRBV6-6|NA
CASSYFQTEAFF
TGTGCCAGCAGTTACTTCCAGACTGAAGCTTTCTTT
>NA|TRBJ2-6|TRBV3-1/TRBV3-2|NA
CASSPSRVAGANVLTF
TGTGCCAGCAGCCCGTCCAGGGTCGCGGGGGCCAACGTCCTGACTTTC